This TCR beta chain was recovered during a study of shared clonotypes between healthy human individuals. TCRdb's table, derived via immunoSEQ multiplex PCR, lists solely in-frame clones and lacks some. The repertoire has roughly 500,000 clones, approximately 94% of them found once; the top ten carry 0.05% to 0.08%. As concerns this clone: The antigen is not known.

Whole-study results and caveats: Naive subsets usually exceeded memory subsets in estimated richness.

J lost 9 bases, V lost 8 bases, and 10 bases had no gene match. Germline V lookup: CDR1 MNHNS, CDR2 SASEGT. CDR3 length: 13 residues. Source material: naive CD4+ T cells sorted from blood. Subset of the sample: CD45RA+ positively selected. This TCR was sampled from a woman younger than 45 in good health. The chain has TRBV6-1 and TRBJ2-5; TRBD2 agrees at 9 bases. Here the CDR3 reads CASCSSGMEAQYF. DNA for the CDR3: TGTGCCAGCTGTTCTAGCGGGATGGAGGCCCAGTACTTC.